The text below deals with one TCR beta chain. The data belong to a study of blood T cell repertoires in COVID-19. Study overall: Researchers got acute and convalescent COVID-19 samples from the United States, Italy and Spain. Nucleic acid was either cDNA or gDNA, and it came from T cells, B-cell-depleted T cells, or PBMCs.

Authors' methods: It was from reference gene primer amplification that nucleated cell counts were estimated. Clones were read by immunoSEQ multiplex PCR, and TCRdb kept only the in-frame ones, dropping some. Clone size and V and J calls were adopted from that table, with D and trimming inferred from the DNA. Of about 160,000 clones in the sample, about three quarters are singletons; the top ten hold less than 9.5%. V lost 4 bases to trimming and J lost 8 bases, with 11 bases between them. Looked up from germline, CDR1 is MGHDK and CDR2 is SYGVNS. The length of the CDR3 is 12 residues. Sequenced material: peripheral blood. This sequence joins TRBV25-1 and TRBJ1-2; D not certain. The receptor was isolated from a man in his 60s with acute or convalescent COVID-19. The CDR3: CASSGSFGGYTF. For the CDR3, the DNA is TGTGCCAGCAGTGGCTCTTTCGGGGGCTACACCTTC.